Shown below are 28 T cell receptor beta chains from a single sample sequenced in a study of cytomegalovirus exposure and HLA in healthy donors. This PCR relied on a set of 60 Vbeta primers and 13 Jbeta primers. Sequencing was performed with immunoSEQ multiplex PCR; in TCRdb, only in-frame clones are kept and a portion is missing. The table lists some 150,000 clones, approximately 76% of them singletons. The sequencing sample was made of PBMCs. The source is a man aged 55 to 70 in good health and CMV-seronegative.

The chain carries TRBV6-6 and TRBJ1-5; no clear D gene. CDR1 and CDR2 from the germline V gene are MNHNY and SVGAGI (reference sequence). V lost 2 bases and J lost 2, with 10 bases in between. The CDR3 has 15 amino acids. The DNA for the CDR3 is TGTGCCAGCAGTTACGGCCCGAACGGCAATCAGCCCCAGCATTTT. Its translation is CASSYGPNGNQPQHF.

This clone was recorded only once. The gene calls are TRBV9 and TRBJ2-1; TRBD1 agrees at 10 bases. CDR1 is SGDLS, CDR2 YYNGEE, per germline. J gave up 12 bases and V 0 bases, and 3 bases lay outside the gene matches. CDR3 length equals 13 residues. The CDR3 loop reads CASSVGDRGTQFF. The CDR3 nucleotides read TGTGCCAGCAGCGTAGGGGACAGGGGTACGCAGTTCTTC.

This clone was detected once. The chain is built from TRBV10-3 and TRBJ2-3; TRBD2 agrees at 9 bases. The V gene end was trimmed by 7 bases and the J gene end by 4 bases; junction bases not matched to a gene: 9. Germline V lookup: CDR1 ENHRY, CDR2 SYGVKD. The length of the CDR3 is 15 residues. CDR3 sequence (DNA): TGTGCCATCACCTCGACTAGCGGAATCGCAGATACGCAGTATTTT. Translating gives CAITSTSGIADTQYF.

The chain's CDR3 is CASSLASDRDYGYTF. CDR3 in DNA: TGTGCCAGCAGCTTAGCGAGTGACAGGGACTATGGCTACACCTTC. The chain is built from TRBV7-2 and TRBJ1-2; TRBD1 agrees at 7 bases. The germline V gene encodes CDR1 SGHTA and CDR2 FQGNSA. This CDR3 region has 15 residues. V shed 0 bases, J shed 3 bases, and the junction held 4 bases outside the gene matches. The whole variable domain, remainder taken from reference TRBV7-2 and TRBJ1-2, is GAGVSQSPSNKVTEKGKDVELRCDPISGHTALYWYRQSLGQGLEFLIYFQGNSAPDKSGLPSDRFSAERTGGSVSTLTIQRTQQEDSAVYLCASSLASDRDYGYTFGSGTRLTVV.

This clone appeared a few times. The chain is built from TRBV28 and TRBJ2-1, with D maybe TRBD2 (6 bases). Between the trimmed V and J ends, which lost 10 bases and 0 bases, there was a span of 13 bases. The CDR3 is made up of 14 amino acids. The germline gives CDR1 MDHEN, CDR2 SYDVKM. CDR3 protein: CATGGRPSYNEQFF. CDR3 nucleotide sequence: TGTGCCACCGGAGGGAGGCCCTCCTACAATGAGCAGTTCTTC.

The chain uses TRBV27 and TRBJ2-7, with TRBD2 matching 12 bases. The CDR3 has 16 residues. V shed 4 bases and J 2 bases; nucleotides not matched to a gene: 6. Per germline, CDR1 MNHEY and CDR2 SMNVEV (reference sequence). This chain's CDR3 is CASSSTRTSGAYEQYF. CDR3 coding DNA: TGTGCCAGCAGTTCCACAAGGACTAGCGGGGCCTACGAGCAGTACTTC.

The chain couples TRBV5-1 to TRBJ2-6; D is unclear. V was trimmed by 3 bases and J by 0 bases, leaving 4 bases between them. The CDR3 runs to 14 residues. Germline V gene sequence: CDR1 SGHRS, CDR2 YFSETQ. Here the CDR3 reads CASSSDSGANVLTF. As DNA, the CDR3 is TGCGCCAGCAGCTCAGACTCTGGGGCCAACGTCCTGACTTTC.

The chain combines TRBV5-4 with TRBJ2-7; TRBD1 agrees at 10 bases. Germline assignment: CDR1 SGHNT and CDR2 YYREEE (reference sequence). The CDR3 is 15 residues long. The ends lost 4 bases at V and 3 bases at J; junction bases unmatched: 7. The CDR3 region is CASSRPGQGYYEQYF. The CDR3 DNA reads as TGTGCCAGCAGCAGACCGGGACAGGGGTACTACGAGCAGTACTTC.

In DNA, the CDR3 is TGTGCCAGCAGCTTGGGCCCCCTAGCGGCTTCCTACGAGCAGTACTTC. Translated: CASSLGPLAASYEQYF. The chain is built from TRBV5-6 and TRBJ2-7; TRBD2 matches 7 bases. The V gene end was trimmed by 0 bases and the J gene end by 1 base; junction bases not matched to a gene: 7. CDR3 length: 16 residues. CDR1 SGHDT and CDR2 YYEEEE come from the germline V gene.

This chain joins TRBV2 and TRBJ2-5; tentative D call: TRBD2 (7 bases). Per germline, CDR1 SNHLY and CDR2 FYNNEI. V lost 4 bases to trimming and J lost 1 base, with 13 bases between them. This CDR3 has 15 residues. CDR3 bases: TGTGCCAGCAGTGTTATGGCGGGGGCCCAAGAGACCCAGTACTTC. This encodes CASSVMAGAQETQYF.

Points on this clone: One end of the junction fails to match germline, which may point to a read error. This chain connects TRBV7-9 to TRBJ2-7; unclear D gene. Germline CDR1 and CDR2: SEHNR and FQNEAQ (reference sequence). CDR3 size: 15 residues. CDR3 protein: CSSSSLLGLSYEQYF. In nucleotides, the CDR3 is TGTTCCAGCAGCTCCCTTTTGGGCCTTTCCTACGAGCAGTACTTC.

The chain carries TRBV7-8 and TRBJ1-1; tentatively, D is TRBD1 (6 bases). Trimming shortened V by 3 bases and J by 1 base, and 12 bases separated the two germline ends. The CDR3 is 15 amino acids. Germline CDR1 SGHVS, CDR2 FQNEAQ. Written as DNA, the CDR3 is TGTGCCAGCAGCTTCGCCCGACAGGAGAACACTGAAGCTTTCTTT. Its translation is CASSFARQENTEAFF.

The J gene is TRBJ2-3, the V gene TRBV6-5, with 7 bases that match TRBD2. The CDR3 extends over 14 amino acids. V gave up 5 bases and J gave up 3 bases; unmatched junction bases: 5. CDR1 is MNHEY, CDR2 SVGAGI, per germline. The CDR3 DNA sequence: TGTGCCAGCAGTCGCGGGGGTGGGACAGATACGCAGTATTTT. This translates into CASSRGGGTDTQYF.

The genes are TRBV6-4 and TRBJ1-3; D gene uncertain. The CDR3 contains 15 residues. Trimming removed 8 bases from V and 0 bases from J, with 14 bases in between. Germline V gene sequence: CDR1 MRHNA, CDR2 SNTAGT. This CDR3 reads CASCYLRYSGNTIYF. CDR3 DNA: TGTGCCAGCTGTTATCTGCGCTACTCTGGAAACACCATATATTTT.

The CDR3 DNA sequence: TGCGCCAGCAGCCAGCCGGGACAGGGAGGGGATGGCTACACCTTC. Its protein is CASSQPGQGGDGYTF. The V call is TRBV4-1, the J call TRBJ1-2; TRBD1 matches 9 bases. CDR1 is MGHRA, CDR2 YSYEKL, per germline. The CDR3 covers 15 residues. With V trimmed by 3 bases and J by 6 bases, 8 bases remained unmatched.

The rearrangement uses TRBV11-2 and TRBJ2-5, with 10 bases that match TRBD1. Trimming cost V 4 bases and J 5 bases; bases outside gene matches: 1. The germline V gene encodes CDR1 SGHAT and CDR2 FQNNGV. The CDR3 is made up of 13 amino acids. This CDR3 reads CASSWDRGETQYF. Here the CDR3 DNA reads TGTGCCAGCAGCTGGGACAGGGGTGAGACCCAGTACTTC.

V usage is TRBV10-2 and J usage is TRBJ2-1, with 13 nucleotides matching TRBD2. J lost 8 bases, V lost 6 bases, and 19 bases had no gene match. Germline loops: CDR1 WSHSY, CDR2 SAAADI. This CDR3 spans 19 amino acids. The CDR3, as DNA: TGCGCCAGCAGGCTAGGACTAGCGGGAGTTCGCATGTCACGACATGAGCAGTTCTTC. Translated, it gives CASRLGLAGVRMSRHEQFF.

The J gene is TRBJ2-5, the V gene TRBV7-2; 8 bases map to TRBD2. Germline CDR1 SGHTA, CDR2 FQGNSA. The V segment lost 0 bases and the J segment 2 bases; nucleotides outside the gene matches: 2. The CDR3 length is 15 residues. CDR3 region: CASSLAAGVQETQYF. The DNA for the CDR3 is TGTGCCAGCAGCTTAGCAGCGGGAGTACAAGAGACCCAGTACTTC.

This clone was observed a few times. V usage is TRBV28 and J usage is TRBJ2-3; TRBD2 matches at 10 bases. CDR3 length equals 16 residues. The junction had 9 bases not matched to a gene; V was cut back by 5 bases and J by 4 bases. Germline V gives CDR1 MDHEN, CDR2 SYDVKM. CDR3 in amino acids: CASSPLSGRGPDTQYF. Here the CDR3 DNA reads TGTGCCAGCAGTCCCCTAAGCGGGAGGGGTCCAGATACGCAGTATTTT.

This clone was detected a few times. The chain is built from TRBV11-2 and TRBJ1-6; 10 bases fit TRBD1. This CDR3 is 15 amino acids long. Trimming took 0 bases from V and 9 from J; bases not matched to a gene: 2. Germline V gene data show CDR1 as SGHAT and CDR2 as FQNNGV. This chain's CDR3 is CASSLEGTGVSPLHF. The CDR3, as DNA: TGTGCCAGCAGCTTAGAAGGGACAGGGGTTTCACCCCTCCACTTT.

The V call is TRBV28, the J call TRBJ1-5; D might be TRBD1 (6 bases). V shed 7 bases and J shed 2 bases, with 9 bases lying between them. The CDR3 runs to 13 residues. The germline V gene encodes CDR1 MDHEN and CDR2 SYDVKM. The CDR3 here is CASTGTRNQPQHF. CDR3 nucleotide sequence: TGTGCCAGCACCGGGACACGCAATCAGCCCCAGCATTTT. Full variable domain (remainder filled in from reference TRBV28 and TRBJ1-5): DVKVTQSSRYLVKRTGEKVFLECVQDMDHENMFWYRQDPGLGLRLIYFSYDVKMKEKGDIPEGYSVSREKKERFSLILESASTNQTSMYLCASTGTRNQPQHFGDGTRLSIL.

The rearrangement uses TRBV28 and TRBJ2-7; 8 bases are a match to TRBD2. The germline CDR1 and CDR2 sequences are MDHEN and SYDVKM. The CDR3 is made up of 14 amino acids. J was trimmed by 0 bases and V by 5 bases; bases with no gene match: 3. The chain's CDR3 is CASSRGGSSYEQYF. CDR3 nucleotide sequence: TGTGCCAGCAGTCGGGGGGGCAGCTCCTACGAGCAGTACTTC.

The gene calls are TRBV11-3 and TRBJ2-2; D not resolved. Germline lookup yields CDR1 SGHNT and CDR2 YENEEA. V dropped 0 bases and J dropped 8 bases, with 7 bases sitting between them. This CDR3 has 13 amino acids. The DNA of the CDR3 is TGTGCCAGCAGCTTAGACTCACGGGGGGAGCTGTTTTTT. It encodes CASSLDSRGELFF.

The chain combines TRBV7-2 with TRBJ2-4; 12 bases match TRBD2. Germline V gene sequence: CDR1 SGHTA, CDR2 FQGNSA. CDR3 size: 17 residues. V lost 1 base to trimming and J lost 5 bases; unmatched junction nucleotides: 6. In nucleotides, the CDR3 is TGTGCCAGCAGCTTAGGAGCTAGCGGGGGGGTGCAAAACATTCAGTACTTC. Protein sequence: CASSLGASGGVQNIQYF.

V gene TRBV19 combines with J gene TRBJ2-3, with no clear D. The V gene's germline CDR1 is LNHDA and CDR2 SQIVND (reference sequence). Trimming pared 3 bases from V and 5 bases from J, leaving 12 bases between. CDR3 size: 14 residues. The DNA of the CDR3 is TGTGCCAGTAGTATCGGCCAACTAAAAGATACGCAGTATTTT. It yields the protein CASSIGQLKDTQYF.

This clone was seen a single time. The rearrangement uses TRBV27 and TRBJ2-5; possible D gene TRBD2, 6 bases. Gene TRBJ2-7 matches the end of the DNA better, so the J call may be wrong. Germline V lookup: CDR1 MNHEY, CDR2 SMNVEV (reference sequence). The CDR3 has 14 amino acids. The CDR3 DNA is TGTGCCAGCAGTAGAAAGGGGACTGCGGACGAGCAGTACTTC. It encodes CASSRKGTADEQYF.

The V call is TRBV28, the J call TRBJ1-2, with D unresolved. Trimming took 6 bases from V and 2 from J, leaving 10 bases between them. The germline V gene encodes CDR1 MDHEN and CDR2 SYDVKM. This CDR3 has 13 amino acids. This CDR3 is CASRPHGNYGYTF. The CDR3 region has the DNA TGTGCCAGCAGGCCCCACGGGAACTATGGCTACACCTTC.

This sequence joins TRBV7-7 and TRBJ2-7; the match to TRBD2 covers 13 bases. The CDR3 spans 16 residues. V lost 5 bases and J lost 4; bases outside the gene matches: 8. CDR1 is SSHAT and CDR2 is FNYEAQ in the germline V gene (reference sequence). This CDR3 reads CASSPSTSGGLYEQYF. CDR3 coding DNA: TGTGCCAGCAGCCCATCGACTAGCGGGGGGTTATACGAGCAGTACTTC.